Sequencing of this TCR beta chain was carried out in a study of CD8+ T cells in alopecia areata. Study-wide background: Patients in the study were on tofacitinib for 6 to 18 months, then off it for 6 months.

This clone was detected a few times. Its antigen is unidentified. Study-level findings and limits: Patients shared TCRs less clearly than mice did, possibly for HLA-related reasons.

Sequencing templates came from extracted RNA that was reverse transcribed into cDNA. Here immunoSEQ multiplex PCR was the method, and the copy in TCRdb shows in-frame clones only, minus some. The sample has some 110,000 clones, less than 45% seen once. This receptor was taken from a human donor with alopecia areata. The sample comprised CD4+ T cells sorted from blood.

CDR3 sequence reads: CSVGGTTNTGELFF. In DNA, the CDR3 is TGCAGCGTTGGAGGGACCACGAACACCGGGGAGCTGTTTTTT. This chain connects TRBV29-1 to TRBJ2-2; D possibly matches TRBD1 or TRBD2 (5 bases each). The CDR3 is 14 residues long. Germline-derived CDR1 and CDR2 are SQVTM and ANQGSEA. Trimming pared 4 bases from V and 0 bases from J, leaving 9 bases between.